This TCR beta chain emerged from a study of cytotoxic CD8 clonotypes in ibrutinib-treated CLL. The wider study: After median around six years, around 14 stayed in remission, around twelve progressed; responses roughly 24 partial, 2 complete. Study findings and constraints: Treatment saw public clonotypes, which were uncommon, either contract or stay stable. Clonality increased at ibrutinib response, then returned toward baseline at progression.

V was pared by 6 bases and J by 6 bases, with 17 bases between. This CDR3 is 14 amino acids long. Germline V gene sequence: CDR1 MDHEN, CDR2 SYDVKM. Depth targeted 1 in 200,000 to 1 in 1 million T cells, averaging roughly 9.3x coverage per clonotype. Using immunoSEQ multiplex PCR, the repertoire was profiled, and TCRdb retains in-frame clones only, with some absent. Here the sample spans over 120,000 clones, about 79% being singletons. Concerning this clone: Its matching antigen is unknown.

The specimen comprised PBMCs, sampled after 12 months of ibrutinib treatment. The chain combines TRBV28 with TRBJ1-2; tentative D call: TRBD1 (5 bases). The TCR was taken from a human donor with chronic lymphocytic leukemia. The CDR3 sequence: CASSQTDLFDGYTF. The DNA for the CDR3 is TGTGCCAGCAGCCAGACAGACCTTTTCGATGGCTACACCTTC.